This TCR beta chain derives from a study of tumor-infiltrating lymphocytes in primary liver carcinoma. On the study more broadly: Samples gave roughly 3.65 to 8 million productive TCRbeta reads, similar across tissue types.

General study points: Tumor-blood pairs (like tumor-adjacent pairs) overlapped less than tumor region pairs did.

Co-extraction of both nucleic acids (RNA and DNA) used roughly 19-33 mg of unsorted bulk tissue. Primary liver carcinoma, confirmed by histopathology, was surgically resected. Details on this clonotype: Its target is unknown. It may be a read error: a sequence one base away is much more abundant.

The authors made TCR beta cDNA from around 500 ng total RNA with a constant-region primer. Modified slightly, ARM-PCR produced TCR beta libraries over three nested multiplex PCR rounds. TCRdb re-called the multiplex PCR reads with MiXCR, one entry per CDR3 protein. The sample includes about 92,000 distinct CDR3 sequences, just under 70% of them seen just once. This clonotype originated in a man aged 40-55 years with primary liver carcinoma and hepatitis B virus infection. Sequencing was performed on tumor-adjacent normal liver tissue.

The CDR3 sequence is CASSRGKLAGTGELFF. The CDR3 DNA reads TGTGCCAGCAGCCGGGGAAAGCTAGCGGGCACCGGGGAGCTGTTTTTT. The genes are TRBV14 and TRBJ2-2; the match to TRBD2 covers 8 bases. Germline CDR1 is SGHDN and CDR2 is FVKESK. CDR3 length: 16 residues. V was pared by 4 bases and J by 4 bases, with 8 bases of the junction left unmatched.